Presented here are 20 T cell receptor beta chains from one specimen sequenced in a study of identical twins. TCRdb ran MiXCR on the 5' RACE reads and lists one entry per CDR3 protein. Among some 730,000 distinct CDR3 sequences listed, roughly 18% were seen once. The data also belong to a second study, concerning T cells expressing NK-cell markers.

Sequences were obtained from PBMCs. These receptor sequences come from a woman aged 18-29 years in good health.

This clonotype appeared many times. The rearrangement links TRBV9 to TRBJ2-1; 7 nucleotides match TRBD2. The CDR3 has 15 residues. After removal of 3 bases from V and 0 bases from J, the junction contained 3 bases not matched to a gene. From germline, CDR1 is SGDLS and CDR2 YYNGEE. CDR3 DNA sequence: TGTGCCAGCAGCGCTAGCGGCATCTCCTACAATGAGCAGTTCTTC. It translates to CASSASGISYNEQFF.

This clonotype was counted a few times. This chain links TRBV20-1 with TRBJ2-7, with 8 bases aligning to TRBD1. After removal of 5 bases from V and 4 bases from J, the junction contained 7 bases not matched to a gene. The CDR3 runs 13 residues. CDR1 DFQATT and CDR2 SNEGSKA come from the germline V gene (reference sequence). This CDR3 is CSAPGTGRYEQYF. The CDR3 DNA sequence: TGCAGTGCTCCCGGGACAGGACGGTACGAGCAGTACTTC.

The chain joins TRBV6-5 to TRBJ1-5; D perhaps matches TRBD1 (5 bases). Germline CDR1 is MNHEY and CDR2 is SVGAGI. V was trimmed by 2 bases and J by 4 bases, leaving 9 bases between them. The length of the CDR3 is 14 residues. CDR3 residues: CASSYGAGNQPQHF. For the CDR3, the DNA is TGTGCCAGCAGTTACGGGGCAGGGAATCAGCCCCAGCATTTT.

This sequence joins TRBV28 and TRBJ1-2; TRBD1 aligns across 8 bases. Germline lookup yields CDR1 MDHEN and CDR2 SYDVKM. The CDR3 contains 16 residues. V lost 10 bases to trimming and J lost 0 bases; unmatched junction nucleotides: 13. The CDR3: CAISGGGALANYGYTF. In DNA, the CDR3 is TGTGCCATCTCAGGGGGCGGCGCTCTAGCTAACTATGGCTACACCTTC.

This clonotype occurred a few times. CDR3 DNA sequence: TGCAGTGCCGGAAGGGCGAGTACTGAAGCTTTCTTT. As protein: CSAGRASTEAFF. The genes are TRBV20-1 and TRBJ1-1; D uncertain. The CDR3 sequence is 12 residues long. Trimming left V 6 bases short and J 5 bases short, with 13 bases between. Germline CDR1 is DFQATT and CDR2 is SNEGSKA (reference sequence).

The V call is TRBV7-9, the J call TRBJ2-7, with D perhaps TRBD2 (6 bases). Trimming removed 1 base from V and 2 bases from J, with 12 bases in between. CDR1 is SEHNR and CDR2 is FQNEAQ in the germline V gene (reference sequence). The CDR3 is made up of 15 amino acids. The CDR3 reads CASSLVEGGAYEQYF. In DNA, the CDR3 is TGTGCCAGCAGCTTAGTGGAGGGAGGTGCCTACGAGCAGTACTTC.

This clonotype showed up many times. V and J are TRBV12-3 or TRBV12-4 and TRBJ2-7; the D gene is possibly TRBD1 (6 bases). The CDR3 is 15 residues long. V was clipped by 5 bases and J by 0 bases, with 14 bases between them. Here the CDR3 reads CASSPPGQISYEQYF. CDR3 bases: TGTGCCAGCAGTCCACCTGGACAGATCTCCTACGAGCAGTACTTC.

This clonotype was seen only a few times. The chain joins TRBV13 to TRBJ2-5; no definite D call. Germline CDR1 reads PRHDT; CDR2 reads FYEKMQ (reference sequence). Deletions cut 5 bases from V and 2 bases from J, with 12 bases between. The CDR3 loop spans 14 amino acids. This CDR3 reads CASSPPDGQETQYF. The CDR3 bases are TGTGCCAGCAGCCCCCCCGACGGACAAGAGACCCAGTACTTC.

This clonotype was seen a few times. The chain joins TRBV7-9 to TRBJ2-7; D is ambiguous. Trimming removed 11 bases from V and 2 bases from J, with 13 bases in between. Germline values: CDR1 SEHNR, CDR2 FQNEAQ (reference sequence). CDR3 size: 12 residues. CDR3 coding DNA: TGTGCCTACGAGGCAGAACCCTACGAGCAGTACTTC. The encoded protein is CAYEAEPYEQYF.

V usage is TRBV27 and J usage is TRBJ2-6, with no clear D. CDR3 length equals 19 residues. The V end lost 6 bases, the J end lost 1 base, and 22 bases lay between the germline ends. CDR1 and CDR2 from the germline V gene are MNHEY and SMNVEV (reference sequence). The CDR3, as DNA: TGTGCCAGCAGACCTTTTTGGTTGCGAGAGGTATCTGGGGCCAACGTCCTGACTTTC. This encodes CASRPFWLREVSGANVLTF.

The rearrangement uses TRBV24-1 and TRBJ2-2, with D unresolved. The germline CDR1 and CDR2 sequences are KGHDR and SFDVKD. V was clipped by 6 bases and J by 3 bases, with 4 bases between them. The CDR3 totals 12 residues. The CDR3 region is CATSTDTGELFF. The CDR3 DNA reads as TGTGCCACCAGTACCGACACCGGGGAGCTGTTTTTT.

The V and J genes are TRBV10-3 and TRBJ1-1, with D possibly TRBD1 on 5 matching bases. The germline V gene has CDR1 ENHRY and CDR2 SYGVKD. Trimming took off 3 bases at V and 6 bases at J, with 8 bases between the two ends. There are 12 residues in the CDR3. The CDR3 protein is CAISDRVAEAFF. The CDR3 DNA follows: TGTGCCATCAGTGACAGGGTGGCTGAAGCTTTCTTT.

The V and J genes are TRBV5-4 and TRBJ2-7, with D unresolved. The CDR3 extends over 13 amino acids. V was pared by 4 bases and J by 11 bases, with 19 bases between. Germline values: CDR1 SGHNT, CDR2 YYREEE (reference sequence). DNA for the CDR3: TGTGCCAGCAGCCCTGGGCTCCTACGAGAAAAGTACTTC. This codes for CASSPGLLREKYF.

This chain connects TRBV4-3 to TRBJ2-1; 9 nucleotides match TRBD2. CDR1 LGHNA and CDR2 YSLEER come from the germline V gene. Trimming at V came to 1 base and at J to 0 bases, leaving 1 base not matched to a gene. CDR3 length: 16 residues. The CDR3 nucleotides read TGCGCCAGCAGCCAAGTAGCGGGAGCCTCCTACAATGAGCAGTTCTTC. This gives the protein CASSQVAGASYNEQFF.

This clonotype was found many times. V gene TRBV10-3 combines with J gene TRBJ2-1, with 8 bases identical to TRBD2. Trimming removed 6 bases from V and 6 bases from J; junction bases left unmatched: 10. Germline CDR1 reads ENHRY; CDR2 reads SYGVKD. The CDR3 is made up of 15 amino acids. The CDR3 protein is CAIRLGLAGSNEQFF. The CDR3, as DNA: TGTGCCATCAGACTCGGGTTAGCGGGGTCCAATGAGCAGTTCTTC.

There are a few counts of this clonotype. The chain couples TRBV5-6 to TRBJ2-1; a weak D match, TRBD1 (5 bases). CDR1 SGHDT and CDR2 YYEEEE come from the germline V gene. Trimming shortened V by 2 bases and J by 8 bases, and 20 bases separated the two germline ends. The CDR3 totals 16 residues. The CDR3: CASSLMLQGPFDEQFF. The CDR3 DNA reads TGTGCCAGCAGCTTAATGCTGCAGGGCCCCTTCGATGAGCAGTTCTTC.

This chain uses TRBV11-2 with TRBJ2-1, with D maybe TRBD1 (5 bases). Looked up from germline, CDR1 is SGHAT and CDR2 is FQNNGV. The germline V and J ends were trimmed by 5 bases and 0 bases, with 14 bases remaining between them. This CDR3 contains 16 residues. The CDR3 sequence is CASSQNRRPSYNEQFF. CDR3 coding DNA: TGTGCCAGCAGCCAAAACAGGAGACCCTCCTACAATGAGCAGTTCTTC.

The genes are TRBV10-3 and TRBJ2-7; TRBD2 agrees at 9 bases. The trim removed 3 bases at V and 7 bases at J, leaving 7 bases unmatched. Germline V gene lookup returns CDR1 ENHRY and CDR2 SYGVKD. The CDR3 is 14 residues long. DNA for the CDR3: TGTGCCATCAGTGAAGGTAGCGGGAGAAATGAGCAGTACTTC. It translates to CAISEGSGRNEQYF.

Concerning this clonotype: Since a much larger clone is just one base distant, this may be a read error. The genes are TRBV12-3 or TRBV12-4 and TRBJ1-6; no definite D call. This CDR3 has 15 residues. The CDR3 DNA follows: TGTGCCAGCAGTTTCCGCCTACCCCGGGATTCACCCCTCCTCTTT. It codes for CASSFRLPRDSPLLF.

V is TRBV29-1 and J is TRBJ2-3, with D perhaps TRBD1 (5 bases). Germline CDR1 is SQVTM and CDR2 is ANQGSEA. The CDR3 is made up of 14 amino acids. Trimming pared 1 base from V and 5 bases from J, leaving 13 bases between. The CDR3 region has the DNA TGCAGCGTTGAAGGGGGCCTCATCGGAGATACGCAGTATTTT. It yields the protein CSVEGGLIGDTQYF.